The T cell receptor (beta chain) described here comes from a study of shared clonotypes between healthy human individuals (dated by TCRdb to the early 2020s). Regarding the research as a whole: The cohort comprised a couple of women and a few men aged 18 to 49 years. Per donor, three plates each were used for CD4 naive and CD4 memory, two for CD8 naive, and one for CD8 memory. To estimate repertoire size and how much clonotype sharing occurs between individuals, the study deeply sequenced the blood TCR repertoires of several healthy adults. To increase sequencing depth and limit assay-specific biases, different laboratories used diverse techniques to prepare libraries and sequence TCR repertoires. Each donor's leukapheresis produced roughly between roughly 0.85 and 9.5 billion PBMCs. Overall results and qualifications from the work: Only blood was sampled, and tissue TCR repertoires likely differ from those in blood. Based on pairwise subsampling, the degree of clonotype sharing among donors was expected to be affected by sequencing depth. Higher generation probabilities were observed for clonotypes shared by all four sorted-subset donors than for non-shared clonotypes. Naive subsets generally had larger estimated clonotype richness than memory subsets did. Because the study included only a small number of donors, the genetic and exposure-history diversity represented was limited. When several donors were compared, the shared fraction of clonotypes was around 5% for naive CD4, 3% to 4% for naive CD8, 2% to 2.5% for memory CD4, and 0.35% to 0.5% for memory CD8. Rarefaction of sorted-subset datasets indicated incomplete sequencing despite the large sequencing depth.

For the CD8 naive samples, CD45RO-negative cells were positively selected for CCR7, yielding a CD45RA+CCR7+ population from which TemRA cells were excluded. Healthy HIV-negative adults with no recently reported acute infections or vaccinations were included as donors. Only Caucasian adults living in Nashville, Tennessee, USA were represented among the donors. Blood was collected by leukapheresis, and PBMCs were isolated by Ficoll-Histopaque density gradient centrifugation and then cryopreserved in liquid nitrogen vapor phase. Analytical flow cytometry was used to check the purity and quantity of every magnetically sorted T cell population. Each sorted fraction had its genomic DNA isolated and then quantified by UV absorbance on a Nanodrop 2000c. Using the deep immunoSEQ assay, TCR CDR3 regions were amplified from genomic DNA by multiplex PCR. For each cell subset, the extracted genomic DNA was distributed evenly across all wells of several immunoSEQ 96-well plates, and each plate served as one replicate. For sorted subsets, around 200 ng genomic DNA, equal to some 30,000 T cell genomes, was loaded into each replicate PCR. Purified libraries were measured with a Qubit 3.0 fluorometer, size-checked on a Bioanalyzer 2100, and measured again with the KAPA Library Quantification kit. A separate single-read 150-cycle Illumina NextSeq 550 flow cell was used to sequence each immunoSEQ 96-well plate. In the source study's methods: Because the immunoSEQ output held only junctional sequences and lacked quality scores, the filtering could not match the filtering applied to full-length reads. Sequences were annotated with PyIR, a Python wrapper for IgBLAST v1.9, and V/J genes and CDR3 were assigned using IMGT germline references. Reads were removed for weak V/J assignments (E-value above 1e-6), missing CDR3, stop codons, out-of-frame junctions, or ambiguous translated residues. V3J clonotypes were defined as sequences sharing the same inferred V gene, J gene, and CDR3 amino acid sequence. To compute the percentage overlap between repertoires, the number of shared unique clonotypes was divided by the size of the smaller repertoire. Three approaches were used to assess repertoire richness: RTK rarefaction, the Chao1 estimator, and Recon v2.1 estimates of unobserved clonotypes. For all TCRbeta clonotypes obtained by the gDNA method from a few donors, generation probabilities were computed with OLGA. TCRdb took this table from immuneACCESS and kept in-frame rearrangements with V and J called. Such tables lack part of the clones; where checked against another copy, unresolved V genes explain under half of the gap, and the rest is unexplained. From that table come the V and J calls and clone size; the DNA was used to work out D and trimming. Within this sample are around 1,900,000 clones, with 93% of them counted one time only. The top ten hold about 1.7% of the sample.

The germline V gene supplies CDR1 MRHNA and CDR2 SNTAGT. The CDR3 holds 15 amino acids from the cysteine to the phenylalanine. The CDR3 DNA has 45 bases and is translated from base 1. The germline ends are 9 bases apart after V is trimmed by 2 bases and J by 1 base. Note on this clone: No antigen is known for it. No per-base quality is available; no much larger clone lies one base away.

This TCR was sampled from a man between 18 and 35 years old in good health. Some clones in this sample may be carry-over from other donors' samples. Sequenced: naive CD8+ T cells from PBMCs. The cell subset or site label for this specimen denotes: CD45RA+CCR7+. This chain joins TRBV6-4 to TRBJ2-1, with no reliable assignment of the D segment. The encoded CDR3 is CASSDERASYNEQFF. The DNA sequence is TGTGCCAGCAGTGACGAACGGGCATCCTACAATGAGCAGTTCTTC.